Only a few counts were recorded for the clone carrying this TCR beta chain. Antigen unknown. The assay was immunoSEQ multiplex PCR, and TCRdb's table has in-frame clones only and misses some. The profile covers roughly 110,000 clones, with under 70% appearing a single time and about 40% taken by the ten largest. The V gene's germline CDR1 is SGHRS and CDR2 YFSETQ. Trimming cost V 4 bases and J 5 bases; bases outside gene matches: 5. The CDR3 spans 15 residues. This sample was included in a study of cytotoxic CD8 clonotypes in ibrutinib-treated CLL. About the research overall: Across the patients, under 12 were relapsed/refractory, roughly 15 treatment-naive and 17 to 18 IGHV unmutated. Notes on the study in general: While tracking circulating CD8+ T-cell counts, baseline clonality exceeded that of age-matched healthy donors.

V and J are TRBV5-1 and TRBJ1-6; 8 nucleotides align to TRBD1. Sequences were derived from PBMCs, sampled after 24 months of ibrutinib treatment. The receptor was isolated from a human donor with chronic lymphocytic leukemia. The CDR3, as DNA: TGCGCCAGCAGCAAGGACAGGGTCGATAATTCACCCCTCCACTTT. Translated: CASSKDRVDNSPLHF. The full variable domain, completed using reference TRBV5-1 and TRBJ1-6, is KAGVTQTPRYLIKTRGQQVTLSCSPISGHRSVSWYQQTPGQGLQFLFEYFSETQRNKGNFPGRFSGRQFSNSRSEMNVSTLELGDSALYLCASSKDRVDNSPLHFGNGTRLTVT.